These 13 T cell receptor beta chains were sequenced from one sample in a study of blood T cell repertoires in COVID-19. The data were produced by immunoSEQ multiplex PCR, yet TCRdb's version contains in-frame clones alone and is incomplete. The data hold more than 150,000 clones, with roughly 83% observed a single time. The specimen was peripheral blood. These receptors were taken from a woman aged 60-75 years with acute or convalescent COVID-19.

V gene TRBV6-5 combines with J gene TRBJ2-3, with TRBD2 matching 8 bases. The CDR3 sequence is 15 residues long. Germline CDR1 and CDR2: MNHEY and SVGAGI. The J segment lost 1 base and the V segment lost 4 bases, leaving 4 bases of the junction unmatched. In DNA form, the CDR3 reads TGTGCCAGCAGTTCTACTAGCGGACGCACAGATACGCAGTATTTT. This translates into CASSSTSGRTDTQYF.

This chain links TRBV6-5 with TRBJ2-5, with D tentatively TRBD1 (6 bases). V was cut by 6 bases and J by 4 bases, with 18 bases left in between. Germline-derived CDR1 and CDR2 are MNHEY and SVGAGI. The length of the CDR3 is 15 residues. This chain's CDR3 is CASRSQGLMRETQYF. The CDR3 bases are TGTGCCAGCAGGAGCCAGGGGTTAATGAGAGAGACCCAGTACTTC.

This clone appeared once. The chain is built from TRBV7-9 and TRBJ1-1, with 7 bases that match TRBD1. V lost 5 bases, J lost 0 bases, and 3 bases stayed unmatched. Germline CDR1 SEHNR, CDR2 FQNEAQ (reference sequence). This CDR3 has 14 amino acids. The CDR3 protein is CASSPGQLNTEAFF. As DNA, the CDR3 is TGTGCCAGCAGCCCGGGACAGTTGAACACTGAAGCTTTCTTT.

The chain links TRBV29-1 to TRBJ2-1; 9 nucleotides agree with TRBD1. V was pared by 8 bases and J by 4 bases, with 9 bases of the junction left unmatched. CDR3 length equals 14 residues. Germline V gene data show CDR1 as SQVTM and CDR2 as ANQGSEA. CDR3 sequence (DNA): TGCAGCTTTGCGCATGGGACAGGGTACAATGAGCAGTTCTTC. Translated: CSFAHGTGYNEQFF.

The chain employs TRBV18 and TRBJ1-5, with D uncertain. V dropped 6 bases and J dropped 4 bases, with 10 bases sitting between them. CDR1 and CDR2 from the germline V gene are KGHSH and LQKENI. The CDR3 has 13 amino acids. CDR3 in DNA: TGTGCCAGCTCGGGCAGCCAAAATCAGCCCCAGCATTTT. This encodes CASSGSQNQPQHF.

This sequence joins TRBV7-2 and TRBJ2-3; D uncertain. Deletions cut 0 bases from V and 6 bases from J, with 10 bases between. Germline V gene data show CDR1 as SGHTA and CDR2 as FQGNSA. The CDR3 contains 14 residues. CDR3 sequence: CASSLALGIDTQYF. In DNA form, the CDR3 reads TGTGCCAGCAGCTTAGCGCTAGGAATCGATACGCAGTATTTT.

The rearrangement joins TRBV5-1 to TRBJ1-1, with 8 bases aligning to TRBD1. V gave up 3 bases and J gave up 4 bases; unmatched junction bases: 5. This CDR3 comprises 14 residues. CDR1 and CDR2 from the germline V gene are SGHRS and YFSETQ. CDR3 sequence (DNA): TGCGCCAGCAGCTCTGGACAGGGAAGCACTGAAGCTTTCTTT. This translates into CASSSGQGSTEAFF.

The chain carries TRBV6-2 or TRBV6-3 and TRBJ1-5, with 7 bases lining up with TRBD1. Germline V gene lookup returns CDR1 MNHEY and CDR2 SVGEGT. This CDR3 is 14 amino acids long. Unmatched junction bases numbered 4, after V lost 5 bases and J lost 3 bases. CDR3 in amino acids: CASSQTGLNQPQHF. In DNA form, the CDR3 reads TGTGCCAGCAGTCAGACAGGGCTCAATCAGCCCCAGCATTTT.

This chain links TRBV5-1 with TRBJ2-1; the match to TRBD1 covers 9 bases. Looked up from germline, CDR1 is SGHRS and CDR2 is YFSETQ. The V and J ends lost 0 bases and 6 bases, in that order; junction bases with no gene match: 4. The CDR3 covers 15 residues. The CDR3 DNA reads TGCGCCAGCAGCTTGGCGGGACAGGGCTCCAATGAGCAGTTCTTC. Translation: CASSLAGQGSNEQFF.

This chain uses TRBV7-2 with TRBJ1-2; 9 bases match TRBD1. The length of the CDR3 is 14 residues. The germline V gene encodes CDR1 SGHTA and CDR2 FQGNSA. The V segment lost 5 bases and the J segment 2 bases; nucleotides outside the gene matches: 3. The CDR3 loop is CASSQQGANYGYTF. The DNA of the CDR3 is TGTGCCAGCAGCCAACAGGGGGCAAACTATGGCTACACCTTC.

The V and J genes are TRBV19 and TRBJ2-7, with 8 bases matching TRBD1. Germline lookup yields CDR1 LNHDA and CDR2 SQIVND (reference sequence). V was clipped by 1 base and J by 1 base; unmatched bases: 3. This CDR3 has 15 amino acids. The CDR3 DNA reads as TGTGCCAGTAGTATAGGGGGACAGGTTTCCTACGAGCAGTACTTC. This codes for CASSIGGQVSYEQYF.

The V gene is TRBV3-1 (or the pseudogene TRBV3-2), the J gene TRBJ2-7; maybe TRBD1 (5 bases). The CDR3 is 15 amino acids. Germline values: CDR1 LGHDT, CDR2 YNNKEL (reference sequence). V lost 1 base, J lost 3 bases, and 13 bases lay in between. CDR3 in DNA: TGTGCCAGCAGCCAAGGATCCGACAGCTACTACGAGCAGTACTTC. It translates to CASSQGSDSYYEQYF.

V and J are TRBV18 and TRBJ1-2; D is possibly TRBD1 (6 bases). The CDR3 runs 14 residues. V lost 3 bases and J 4 bases, leaving 12 bases between the germline ends. CDR1 and CDR2 from the germline V gene are KGHSH and LQKENI. This CDR3 is CASSPDRNLYGYTF. The CDR3 DNA is TGTGCCAGCTCACCGGACAGAAACCTCTATGGCTACACCTTC.